This T cell receptor (beta chain) is from a study of shared clonotypes between healthy human individuals. Sequenced by immunoSEQ multiplex PCR; TCRdb stores in-frame clones only, minus some. Among a few million clones listed, more than 80% were seen once. This CDR3 is 15 amino acids long. The germline CDR1 and CDR2 sequences are MNHEY and SVGAGI. V shed 4 bases, J shed 3 bases, and the junction held 5 bases outside the gene matches. Sequencing was carried out using naive CD4+ T cells sorted from blood. As for subset: CD45RA+ positively selected. The clonotype originates from a man aged 18 to 29 in good health. The chain links TRBV6-5 to TRBJ1-5; TRBD1 aligns across 8 bases. The CDR3 reads CASSSRQGFNQPQHF. The CDR3, as DNA: TGTGCCAGCAGTTCCCGACAGGGGTTCAATCAGCCCCAGCATTTT.